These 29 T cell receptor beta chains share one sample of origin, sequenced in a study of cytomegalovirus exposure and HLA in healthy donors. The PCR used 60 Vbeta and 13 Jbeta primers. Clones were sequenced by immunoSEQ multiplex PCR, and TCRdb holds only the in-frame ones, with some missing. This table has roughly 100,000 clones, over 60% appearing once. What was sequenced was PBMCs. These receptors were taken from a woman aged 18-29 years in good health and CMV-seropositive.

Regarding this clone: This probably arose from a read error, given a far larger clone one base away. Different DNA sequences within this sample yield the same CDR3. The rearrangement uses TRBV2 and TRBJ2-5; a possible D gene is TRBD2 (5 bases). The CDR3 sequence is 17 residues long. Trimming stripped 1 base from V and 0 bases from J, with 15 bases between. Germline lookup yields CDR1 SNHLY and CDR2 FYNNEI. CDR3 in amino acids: CASSEVGSGTHQETQYF. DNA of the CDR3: TGTGCCAGCAGTGAAGTAGGATCGGGAACCCACCAAGAGACCCAGTACTTC.

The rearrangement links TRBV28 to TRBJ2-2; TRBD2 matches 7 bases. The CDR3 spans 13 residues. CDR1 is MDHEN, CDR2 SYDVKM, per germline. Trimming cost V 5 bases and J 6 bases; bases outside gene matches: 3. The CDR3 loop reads CASSGLAAGELFF. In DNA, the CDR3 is TGTGCCAGCAGTGGTCTAGCGGCCGGGGAGCTGTTTTTT.

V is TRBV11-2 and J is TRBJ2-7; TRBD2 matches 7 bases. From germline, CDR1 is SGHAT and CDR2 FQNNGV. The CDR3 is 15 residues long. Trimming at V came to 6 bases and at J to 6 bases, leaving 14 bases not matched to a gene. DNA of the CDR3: TGTGCCAGCAGGTCGGGCGGGAGTGGTGACGCCGAGCAGTACTTC. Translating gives CASRSGGSGDAEQYF.

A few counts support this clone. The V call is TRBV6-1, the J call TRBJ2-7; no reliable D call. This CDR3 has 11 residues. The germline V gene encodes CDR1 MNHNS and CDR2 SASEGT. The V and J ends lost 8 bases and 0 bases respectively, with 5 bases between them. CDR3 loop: CASLSSYEQYF. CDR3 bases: TGTGCCAGCCTAAGCTCCTACGAGCAGTACTTC.

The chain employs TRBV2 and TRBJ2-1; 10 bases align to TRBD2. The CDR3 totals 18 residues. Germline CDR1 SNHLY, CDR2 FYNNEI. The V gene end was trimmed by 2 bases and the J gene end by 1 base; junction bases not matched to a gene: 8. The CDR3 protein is CASSENPSGSVSYNEQFF. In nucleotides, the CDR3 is TGTGCCAGCAGTGAAAATCCTAGCGGGAGTGTTTCCTACAATGAGCAGTTCTTC. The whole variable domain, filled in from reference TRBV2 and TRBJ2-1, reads EPEVTQTPSHQVTQMGQEVILRCVPISNHLYFYWYRQILGQKVEFLVSFYNNEISEKSEIFDDQFSVERPDGSNFTLKIRSTKLEDSAMYFCASSENPSGSVSYNEQFFGPGTRLTVL.

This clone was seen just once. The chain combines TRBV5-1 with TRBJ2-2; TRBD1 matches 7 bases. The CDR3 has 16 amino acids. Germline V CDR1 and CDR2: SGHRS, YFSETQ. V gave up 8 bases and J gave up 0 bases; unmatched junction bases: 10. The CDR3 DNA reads TGCGCCAGGGGAACGACAGGGCGCCCGAACACCGGGGAGCTGTTTTTT. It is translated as CARGTTGRPNTGELFF. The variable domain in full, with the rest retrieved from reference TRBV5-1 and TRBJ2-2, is KAGVTQTPRYLIKTRGQQVTLSCSPISGHRSVSWYQQTPGQGLQFLFEYFSETQRNKGNFPGRFSGRQFSNSRSEMNVSTLELGDSALYLCARGTTGRPNTGELFFGEGSRLTVL.

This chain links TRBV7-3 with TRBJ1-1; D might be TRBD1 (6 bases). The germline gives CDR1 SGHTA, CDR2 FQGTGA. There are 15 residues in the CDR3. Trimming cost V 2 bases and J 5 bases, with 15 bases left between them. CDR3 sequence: CASSLEGGTRTEAFF. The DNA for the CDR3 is TGTGCCAGCAGCTTAGAGGGAGGGACAAGGACTGAAGCTTTCTTT.

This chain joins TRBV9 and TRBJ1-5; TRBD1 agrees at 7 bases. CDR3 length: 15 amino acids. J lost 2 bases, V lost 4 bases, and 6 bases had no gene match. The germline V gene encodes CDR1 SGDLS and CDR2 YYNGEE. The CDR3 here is CASSPDRYGNQPQHF. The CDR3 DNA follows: TGTGCCAGCAGCCCGGACAGGTACGGCAATCAGCCCCAGCATTTT.

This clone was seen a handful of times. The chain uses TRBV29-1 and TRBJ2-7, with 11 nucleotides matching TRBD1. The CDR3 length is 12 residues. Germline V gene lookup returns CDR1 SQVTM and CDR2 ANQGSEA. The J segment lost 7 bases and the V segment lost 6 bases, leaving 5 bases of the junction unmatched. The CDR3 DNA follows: TGCAGCGTCGGACAGGGGGCGAGGGAGCAGTACTTC. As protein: CSVGQGAREQYF.

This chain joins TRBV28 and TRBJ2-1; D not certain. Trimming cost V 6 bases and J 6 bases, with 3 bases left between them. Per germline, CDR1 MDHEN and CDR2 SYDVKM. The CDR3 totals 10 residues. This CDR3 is CASSGNEQFF. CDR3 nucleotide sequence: TGTGCCAGCAGCGGCAATGAGCAGTTCTTC.

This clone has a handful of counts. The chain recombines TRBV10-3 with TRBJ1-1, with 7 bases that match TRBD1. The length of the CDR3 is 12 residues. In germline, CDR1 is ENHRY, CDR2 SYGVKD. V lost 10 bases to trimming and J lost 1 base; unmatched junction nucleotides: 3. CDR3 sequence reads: CATRQGNTEAFF. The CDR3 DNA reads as TGTGCCACCCGACAGGGGAACACTGAAGCTTTCTTT.

CDR3 in amino acids: CASSFGGEAYEQYF. The CDR3 nucleotides read TGTGCCAGCAGCTTCGGCGGGGAAGCCTACGAGCAGTACTTC. V and J are TRBV7-9 and TRBJ2-7; D perhaps matches TRBD2 (6 bases). V was shortened by 3 bases and J by 2 bases, with 11 bases between the two germline ends. This CDR3 is 14 amino acids long. Germline values: CDR1 SEHNR, CDR2 FQNEAQ (reference sequence).

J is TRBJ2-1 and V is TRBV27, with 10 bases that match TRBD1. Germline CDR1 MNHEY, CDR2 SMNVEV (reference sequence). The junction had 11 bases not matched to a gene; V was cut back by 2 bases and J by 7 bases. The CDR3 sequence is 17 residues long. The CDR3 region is CASSLAETGGLRNEQFF. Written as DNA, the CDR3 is TGTGCCAGCAGTTTAGCGGAGACAGGGGGCCTGAGGAATGAGCAGTTCTTC.

The CDR3 protein is CASSWRRQETQYF. The CDR3, as DNA: TGCGCCAGCAGCTGGAGGAGGCAAGAGACCCAGTACTTC. The V gene is TRBV5-1, the J gene TRBJ2-5; a weak D match, TRBD2 (5 bases). Trimming cost V 3 bases and J 2 bases, with 8 bases left between them. This CDR3 comprises 13 residues. Germline lookup yields CDR1 SGHRS and CDR2 YFSETQ.

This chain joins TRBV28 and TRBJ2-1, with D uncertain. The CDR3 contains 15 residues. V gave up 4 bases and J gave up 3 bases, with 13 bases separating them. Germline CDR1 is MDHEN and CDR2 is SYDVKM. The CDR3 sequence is CASSSAQAFYNEQFF. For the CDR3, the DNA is TGTGCCAGCAGTTCGGCCCAGGCCTTCTACAATGAGCAGTTCTTC.

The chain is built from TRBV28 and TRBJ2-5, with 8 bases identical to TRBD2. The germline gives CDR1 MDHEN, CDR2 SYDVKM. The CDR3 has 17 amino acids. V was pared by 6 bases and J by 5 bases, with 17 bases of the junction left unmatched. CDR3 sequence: CASRGLAGHLGGETQYF. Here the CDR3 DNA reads TGTGCCAGCAGAGGCCTAGCGGGCCACTTGGGGGGGGAGACCCAGTACTTC. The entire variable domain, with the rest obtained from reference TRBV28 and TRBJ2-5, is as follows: DVKVTQSSRYLVKRTGEKVFLECVQDMDHENMFWYRQDPGLGLRLIYFSYDVKMKEKGDIPEGYSVSREKKERFSLILESASTNQTSMYLCASRGLAGHLGGETQYFGPGTRLLVL.

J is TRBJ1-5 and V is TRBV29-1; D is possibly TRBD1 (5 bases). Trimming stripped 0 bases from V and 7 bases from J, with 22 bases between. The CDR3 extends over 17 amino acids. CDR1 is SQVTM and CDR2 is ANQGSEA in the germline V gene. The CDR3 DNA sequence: TGCAGCGTTGAAGAGACACAAGCCGTACGGACATTACAGCCCCAGCATTTT. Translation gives CSVEETQAVRTLQPQHF.

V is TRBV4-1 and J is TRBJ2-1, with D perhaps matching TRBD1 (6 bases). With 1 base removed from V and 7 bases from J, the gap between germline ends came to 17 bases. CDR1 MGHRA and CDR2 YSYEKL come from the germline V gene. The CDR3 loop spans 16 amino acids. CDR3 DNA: TGCGCCAGCAGCCAAGGTTATGGGTTTAGGGGGAATGAGCAGTTCTTC. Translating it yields CASSQGYGFRGNEQFF.

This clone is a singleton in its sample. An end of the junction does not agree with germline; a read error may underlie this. The CDR3 DNA is TGTGCCCGGAGCGGGGGGGGAAAGACCCAGTACTTC. Its translation is CARSGGGKTQYF. This chain links TRBV30 with TRBJ2-5, with 10 bases matching TRBD2. This CDR3 region has 12 residues. Germline V lookup: CDR1 GTSNPN, CDR2 SVGIG (reference sequence). Full variable domain (missing parts from reference TRBV30 and TRBJ2-5): SQTIHQWPATLVQPVGSPLSLECTVEGTSNPNLYWYRQAAGRGLQLLFYSVGIGQISSEVPQNLSASRPQDRQFILSSKKLLLSDSGFYLCARSGGGKTQYFGPGTRLLVL.

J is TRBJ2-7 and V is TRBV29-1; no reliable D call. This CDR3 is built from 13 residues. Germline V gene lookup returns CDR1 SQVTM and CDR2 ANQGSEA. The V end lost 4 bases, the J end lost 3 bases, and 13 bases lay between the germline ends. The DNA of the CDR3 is TGCAGCGTTGCTGGCAGGATGAACTACGAGCAGTACTTC. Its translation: CSVAGRMNYEQYF.

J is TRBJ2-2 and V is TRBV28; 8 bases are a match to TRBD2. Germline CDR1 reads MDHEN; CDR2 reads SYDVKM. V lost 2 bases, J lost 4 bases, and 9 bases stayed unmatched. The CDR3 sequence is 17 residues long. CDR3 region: CASSLPRLAQLTGELFF. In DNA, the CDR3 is TGTGCCAGCAGTTTACCCCGACTAGCGCAACTCACCGGGGAGCTGTTTTTT.

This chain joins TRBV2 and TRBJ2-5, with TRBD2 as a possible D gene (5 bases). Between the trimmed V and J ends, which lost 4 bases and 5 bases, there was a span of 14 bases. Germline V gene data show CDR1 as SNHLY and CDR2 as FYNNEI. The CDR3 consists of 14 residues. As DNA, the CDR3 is TGTGCCAGCAGTGCGACGGGGAATGGGGAGACCCAGTACTTC. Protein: CASSATGNGETQYF. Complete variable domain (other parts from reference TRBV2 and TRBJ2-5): EPEVTQTPSHQVTQMGQEVILRCVPISNHLYFYWYRQILGQKVEFLVSFYNNEISEKSEIFDDQFSVERPDGSNFTLKIRSTKLEDSAMYFCASSATGNGETQYFGPGTRLLVL.

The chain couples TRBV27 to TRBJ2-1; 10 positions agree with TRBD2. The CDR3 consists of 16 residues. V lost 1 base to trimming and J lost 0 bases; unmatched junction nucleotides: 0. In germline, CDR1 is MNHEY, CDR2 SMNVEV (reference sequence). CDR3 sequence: CASSLLAGGSYNEQFF. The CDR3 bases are TGTGCCAGCAGTTTATTAGCGGGGGGCTCCTACAATGAGCAGTTCTTC.

CDR3 sequence: CASSLTGVTYGYTF. CDR3 sequence (DNA): TGTGCCAGCAGTTTGACAGGAGTGACGTATGGCTACACCTTC. The V call is TRBV27, the J call TRBJ1-2; TRBD1 might be the D (6 bases). The CDR3 contains 14 residues. Germline V gene sequence: CDR1 MNHEY, CDR2 SMNVEV (reference sequence). The V end was cut by 3 bases, the J end by 5 bases, with 13 bases between.

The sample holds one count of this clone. CDR3 amino acids: CASSLLGEGRTGELFF. CDR3 DNA: TGCGCCAGCAGCTTGCTGGGGGAGGGCCGCACCGGGGAGCTGTTTTTT. The chain recombines TRBV5-1 with TRBJ2-2; TRBD2 matches at 7 bases. The CDR3 consists of 16 residues. J gave up 4 bases and V 1 base, and 7 bases lay outside the gene matches. Germline CDR1 and CDR2: SGHRS and YFSETQ.

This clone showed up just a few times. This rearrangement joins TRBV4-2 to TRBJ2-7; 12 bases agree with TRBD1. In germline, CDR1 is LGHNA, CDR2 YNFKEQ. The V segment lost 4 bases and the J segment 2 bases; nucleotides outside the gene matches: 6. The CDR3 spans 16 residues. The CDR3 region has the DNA TGTGCCAGCAGCCCGGAGGGACAGGGGGCCCCCTACGAGCAGTACTTC. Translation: CASSPEGQGAPYEQYF.

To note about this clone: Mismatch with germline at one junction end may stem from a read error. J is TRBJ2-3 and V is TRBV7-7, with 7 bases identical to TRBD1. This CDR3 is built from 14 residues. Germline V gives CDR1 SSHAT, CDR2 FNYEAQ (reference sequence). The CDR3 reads CASSSTQGDNTQYF. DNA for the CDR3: TGTGCTAGCAGCTCAACCCAGGGGGACAATACGCAGTATTTT.

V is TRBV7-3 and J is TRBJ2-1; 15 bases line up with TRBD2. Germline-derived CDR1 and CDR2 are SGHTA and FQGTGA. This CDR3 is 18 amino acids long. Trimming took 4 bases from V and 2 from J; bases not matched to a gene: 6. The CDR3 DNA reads TGTGCCAGCAGCTCGGGACTAGCGGGAGGCCGAACCTACAATGAGCAGTTCTTC. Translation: CASSSGLAGGRTYNEQFF.

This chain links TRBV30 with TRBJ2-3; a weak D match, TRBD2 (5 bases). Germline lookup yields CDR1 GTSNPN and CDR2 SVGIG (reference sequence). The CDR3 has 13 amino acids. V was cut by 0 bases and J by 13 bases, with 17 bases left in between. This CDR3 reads CAWSVYDDSGKYF. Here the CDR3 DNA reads TGTGCCTGGAGTGTATACGATGATTCGGGGAAGTATTTT. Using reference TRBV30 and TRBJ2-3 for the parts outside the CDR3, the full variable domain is SQTIHQWPATLVQPVGSPLSLECTVEGTSNPNLYWYRQAAGRGLQLLFYSVGIGQISSEVPQNLSASRPQDRQFILSSKKLLLSDSGFYLCAWSVYDDSGKYFGPGTRLTVL.